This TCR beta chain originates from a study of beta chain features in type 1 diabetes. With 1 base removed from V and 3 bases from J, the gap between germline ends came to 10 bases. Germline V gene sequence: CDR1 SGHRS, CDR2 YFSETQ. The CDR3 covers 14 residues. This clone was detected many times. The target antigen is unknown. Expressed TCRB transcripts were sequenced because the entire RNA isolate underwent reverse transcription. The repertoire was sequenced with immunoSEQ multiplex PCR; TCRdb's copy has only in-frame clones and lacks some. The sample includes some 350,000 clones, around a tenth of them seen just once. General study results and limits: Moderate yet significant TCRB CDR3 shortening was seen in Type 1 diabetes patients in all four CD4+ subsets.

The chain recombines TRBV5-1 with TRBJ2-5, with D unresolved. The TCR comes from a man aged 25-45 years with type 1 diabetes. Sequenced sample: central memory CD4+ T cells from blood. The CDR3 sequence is CASSLSVGEETQYF. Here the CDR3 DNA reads TGCGCCAGCAGCTTGAGTGTGGGTGAAGAGACCCAGTACTTC.